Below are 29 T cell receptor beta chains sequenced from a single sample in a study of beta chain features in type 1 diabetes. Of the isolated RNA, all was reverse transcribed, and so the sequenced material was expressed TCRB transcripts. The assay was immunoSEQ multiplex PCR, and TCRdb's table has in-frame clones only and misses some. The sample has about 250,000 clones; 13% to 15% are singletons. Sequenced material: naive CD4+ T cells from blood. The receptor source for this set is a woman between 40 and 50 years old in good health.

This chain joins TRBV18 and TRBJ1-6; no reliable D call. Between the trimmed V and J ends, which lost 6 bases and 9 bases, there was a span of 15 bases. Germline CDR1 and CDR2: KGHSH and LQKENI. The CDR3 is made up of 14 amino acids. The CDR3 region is CASSPGISGSPLHF. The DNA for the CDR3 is TGTGCCAGCTCGCCAGGCATCTCTGGTTCACCCCTCCACTTT.

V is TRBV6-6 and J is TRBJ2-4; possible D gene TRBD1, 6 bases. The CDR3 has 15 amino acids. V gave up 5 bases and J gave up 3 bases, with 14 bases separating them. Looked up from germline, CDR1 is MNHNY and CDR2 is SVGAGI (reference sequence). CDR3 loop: CASSTDRDNKNIQYF. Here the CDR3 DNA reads TGTGCCAGCAGTACCGACCGGGACAACAAAAACATTCAGTACTTC.

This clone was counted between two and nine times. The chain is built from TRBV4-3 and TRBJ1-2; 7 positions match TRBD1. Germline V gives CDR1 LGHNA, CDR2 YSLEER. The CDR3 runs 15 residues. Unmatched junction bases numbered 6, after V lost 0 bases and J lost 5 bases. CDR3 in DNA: TGCGCCAGCAGCCAAGATACAGGGGCCTATTATGGCTACACCTTC. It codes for CASSQDTGAYYGYTF.

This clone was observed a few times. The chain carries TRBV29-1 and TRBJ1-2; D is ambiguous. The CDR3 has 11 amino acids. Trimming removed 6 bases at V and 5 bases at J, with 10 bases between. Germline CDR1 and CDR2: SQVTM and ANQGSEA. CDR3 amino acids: CSVYGPYGYTF. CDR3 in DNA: TGCAGCGTATATGGGCCATATGGCTACACCTTC. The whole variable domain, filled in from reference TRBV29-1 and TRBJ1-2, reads SAVISQKPSRDICQRGTSLTIQCQVDSQVTMMFWYRQQPGQSLTLIATANQGSEATYESGFVIDKFPISRPNLTFSTLTVSNMSPEDSSIYLCSVYGPYGYTFGSGTRLTVV.

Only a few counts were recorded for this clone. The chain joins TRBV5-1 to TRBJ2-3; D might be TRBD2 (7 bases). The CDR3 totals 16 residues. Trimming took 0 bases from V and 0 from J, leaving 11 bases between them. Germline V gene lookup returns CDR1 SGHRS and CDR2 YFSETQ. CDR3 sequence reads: CASSLVGGPSTDTQYF. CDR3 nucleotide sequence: TGCGCCAGCAGCTTGGTCGGGGGGCCAAGCACAGATACGCAGTATTTT.

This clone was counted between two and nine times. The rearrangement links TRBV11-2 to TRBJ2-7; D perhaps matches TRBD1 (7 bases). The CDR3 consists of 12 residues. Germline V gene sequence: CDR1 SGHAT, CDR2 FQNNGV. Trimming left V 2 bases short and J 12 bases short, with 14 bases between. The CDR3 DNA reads TGTGCCAGCAGCTTATGGGGGGACAGCGTGTACTTC. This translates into CASSLWGDSVYF.

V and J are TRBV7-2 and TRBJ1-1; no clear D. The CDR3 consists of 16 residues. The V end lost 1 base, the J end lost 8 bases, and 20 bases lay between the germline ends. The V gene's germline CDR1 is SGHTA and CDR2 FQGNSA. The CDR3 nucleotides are TGTGCCAGCAGCTTAGGTACGATCCCCACGGTCATCGAAGCTTTCTTT. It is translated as CASSLGTIPTVIEAFF.

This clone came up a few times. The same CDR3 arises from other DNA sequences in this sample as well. The CDR3 DNA sequence: TGTGCCAGCAGTTACGGCGGTTCGAACACTGAAGCTTTCTTT. It yields the protein CASSYGGSNTEAFF. This chain links TRBV6-5 with TRBJ1-1; D is undetermined. In germline, CDR1 is MNHEY, CDR2 SVGAGI. There are 14 residues in the CDR3. V lost 2 bases and J lost 1, with 8 bases in between.

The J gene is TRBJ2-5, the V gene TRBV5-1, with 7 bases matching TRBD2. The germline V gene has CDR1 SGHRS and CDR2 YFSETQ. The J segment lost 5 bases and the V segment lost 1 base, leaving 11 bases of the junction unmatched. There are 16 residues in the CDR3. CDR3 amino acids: CASSLSQRGVGETQYF. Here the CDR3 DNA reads TGCGCCAGCAGCTTGTCACAACGGGGGGTCGGGGAGACCCAGTACTTC.

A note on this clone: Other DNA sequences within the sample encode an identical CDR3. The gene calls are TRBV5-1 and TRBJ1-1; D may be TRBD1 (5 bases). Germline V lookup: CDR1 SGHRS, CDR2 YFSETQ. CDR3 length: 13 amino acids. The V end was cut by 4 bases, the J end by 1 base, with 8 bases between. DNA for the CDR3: TGCGCCAGCAGCGCCGGACAGAACACTGAAGCTTTCTTT. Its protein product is CASSAGQNTEAFF. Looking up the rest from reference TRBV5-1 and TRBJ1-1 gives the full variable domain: KAGVTQTPRYLIKTRGQQVTLSCSPISGHRSVSWYQQTPGQGLQFLFEYFSETQRNKGNFPGRFSGRQFSNSRSEMNVSTLELGDSALYLCASSAGQNTEAFFGQGTRLTVV.

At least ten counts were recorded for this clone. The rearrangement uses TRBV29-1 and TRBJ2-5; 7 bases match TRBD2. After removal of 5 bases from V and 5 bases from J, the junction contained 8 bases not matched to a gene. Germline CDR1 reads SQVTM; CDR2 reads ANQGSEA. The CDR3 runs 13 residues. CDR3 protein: CSVSRTRSETQYF. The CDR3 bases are TGCAGCGTTTCTCGGACTAGATCGGAGACCCAGTACTTC.

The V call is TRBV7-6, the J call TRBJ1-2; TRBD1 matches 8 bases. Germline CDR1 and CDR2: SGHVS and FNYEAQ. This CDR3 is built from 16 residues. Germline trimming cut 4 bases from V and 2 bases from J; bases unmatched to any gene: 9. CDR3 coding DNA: TGTGCCAGCAGCTCGCCAGGGGGCCGATACAACTATGGCTACACCTTC. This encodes CASSSPGGRYNYGYTF.

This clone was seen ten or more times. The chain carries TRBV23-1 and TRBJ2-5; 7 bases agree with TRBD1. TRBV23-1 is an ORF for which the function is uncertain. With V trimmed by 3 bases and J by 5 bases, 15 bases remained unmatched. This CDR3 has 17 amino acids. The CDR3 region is CASSHYPTGMSWETQYF. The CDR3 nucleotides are TGCGCCAGCAGTCATTACCCGACAGGGATGAGTTGGGAGACCCAGTACTTC.

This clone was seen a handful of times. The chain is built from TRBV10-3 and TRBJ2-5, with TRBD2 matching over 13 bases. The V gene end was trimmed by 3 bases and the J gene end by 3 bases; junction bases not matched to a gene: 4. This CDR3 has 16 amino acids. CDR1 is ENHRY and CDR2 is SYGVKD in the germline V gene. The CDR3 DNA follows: TGTGCCATCAGTGATTTGACTAGCGGGGGGAAAGAGACCCAGTACTTC. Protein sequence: CAISDLTSGGKETQYF.

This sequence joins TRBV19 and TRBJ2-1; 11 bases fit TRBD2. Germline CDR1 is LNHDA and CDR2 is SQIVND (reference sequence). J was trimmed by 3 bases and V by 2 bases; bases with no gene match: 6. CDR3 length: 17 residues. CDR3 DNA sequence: TGTGCCAGTAGTATAACTAGCGGGGGACCCTTCTACAATGAGCAGTTCTTC. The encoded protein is CASSITSGGPFYNEQFF.

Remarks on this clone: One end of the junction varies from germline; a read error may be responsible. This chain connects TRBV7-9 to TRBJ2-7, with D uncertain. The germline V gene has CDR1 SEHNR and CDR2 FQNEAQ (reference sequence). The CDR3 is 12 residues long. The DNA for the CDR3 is TGTGCCAGCAGCTCCCCCTCCCACGAGCAGTACTTC. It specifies CASSSPSHEQYF.

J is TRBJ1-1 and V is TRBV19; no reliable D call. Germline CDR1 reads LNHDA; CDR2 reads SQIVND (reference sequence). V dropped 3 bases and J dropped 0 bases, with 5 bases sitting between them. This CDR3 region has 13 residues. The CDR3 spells CASSINMNTEAFF. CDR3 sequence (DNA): TGTGCCAGTAGTATTAATATGAACACTGAAGCTTTCTTT.

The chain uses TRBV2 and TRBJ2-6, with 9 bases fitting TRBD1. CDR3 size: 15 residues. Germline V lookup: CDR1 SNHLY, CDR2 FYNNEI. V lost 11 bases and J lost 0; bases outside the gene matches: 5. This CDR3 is CAGGQGNSGANVLTF. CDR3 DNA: TGTGCCGGAGGACAGGGGAACTCTGGGGCCAACGTCCTGACTTTC.

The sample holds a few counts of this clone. The CDR3, as DNA: TGTGCCAGCAGCCCTGGCGGACACACAGATACGCAGTATTTT. This sequence encodes CASSPGGHTDTQYF. The V call is TRBV7-2, the J call TRBJ2-3; D is perhaps TRBD1 (5 bases). V was pared by 5 bases and J by 2 bases, with 11 bases between. Germline V gives CDR1 SGHTA, CDR2 FQGNSA. The CDR3 is 14 residues long.

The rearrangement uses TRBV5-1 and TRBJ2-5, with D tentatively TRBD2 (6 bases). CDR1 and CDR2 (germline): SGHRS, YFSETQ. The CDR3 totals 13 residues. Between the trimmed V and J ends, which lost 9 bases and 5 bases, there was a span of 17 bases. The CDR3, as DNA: TGCGCCACCCCCCTAGAAGGGAGGGAGACCCAGTACTTC. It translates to CATPLEGRETQYF.

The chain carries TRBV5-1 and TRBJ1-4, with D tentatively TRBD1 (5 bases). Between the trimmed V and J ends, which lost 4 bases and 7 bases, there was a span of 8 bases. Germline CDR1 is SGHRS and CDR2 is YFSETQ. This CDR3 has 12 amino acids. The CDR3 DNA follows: TGCGCCAGCAGCCCCGGGGGTGAAAAACTGTTTTTT. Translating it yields CASSPGGEKLFF.

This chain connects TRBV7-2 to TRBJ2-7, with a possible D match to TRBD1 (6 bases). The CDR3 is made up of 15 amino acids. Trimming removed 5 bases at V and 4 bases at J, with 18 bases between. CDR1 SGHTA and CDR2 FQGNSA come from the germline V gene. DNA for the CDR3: TGTGCCAGCAGCCCCGATATGGGACACCTTTACGAGCAGTACTTC. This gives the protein CASSPDMGHLYEQYF.

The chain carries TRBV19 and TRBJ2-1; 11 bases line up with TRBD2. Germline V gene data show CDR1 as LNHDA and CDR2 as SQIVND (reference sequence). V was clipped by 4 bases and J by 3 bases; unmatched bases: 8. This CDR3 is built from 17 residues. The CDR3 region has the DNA TGTGCCAGTAGTAGTAGGGGGACTAGCGGAATCTACAATGAGCAGTTCTTC. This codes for CASSSRGTSGIYNEQFF.

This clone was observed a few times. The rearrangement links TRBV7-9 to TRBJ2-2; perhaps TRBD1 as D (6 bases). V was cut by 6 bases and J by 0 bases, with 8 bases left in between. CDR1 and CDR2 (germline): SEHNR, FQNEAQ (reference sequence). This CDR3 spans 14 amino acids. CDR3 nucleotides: TGTGCCAGCAGGGGGACAACGAACACCGGGGAGCTGTTTTTT. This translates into CASRGTTNTGELFF.

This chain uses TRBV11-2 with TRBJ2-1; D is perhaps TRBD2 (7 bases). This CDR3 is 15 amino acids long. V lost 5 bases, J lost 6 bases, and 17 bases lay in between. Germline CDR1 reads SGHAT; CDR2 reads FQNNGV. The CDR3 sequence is CASSHFEGEGNEQFF. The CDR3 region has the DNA TGTGCCAGCAGCCACTTCGAGGGGGAGGGCAATGAGCAGTTCTTC.

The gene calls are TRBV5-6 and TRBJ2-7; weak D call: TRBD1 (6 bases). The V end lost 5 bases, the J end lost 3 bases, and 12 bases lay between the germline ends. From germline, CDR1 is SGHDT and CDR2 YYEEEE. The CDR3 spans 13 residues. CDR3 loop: CASSQGSNYEQYF. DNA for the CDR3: TGTGCCAGCAGTCAGGGGTCGAACTACGAGCAGTACTTC.

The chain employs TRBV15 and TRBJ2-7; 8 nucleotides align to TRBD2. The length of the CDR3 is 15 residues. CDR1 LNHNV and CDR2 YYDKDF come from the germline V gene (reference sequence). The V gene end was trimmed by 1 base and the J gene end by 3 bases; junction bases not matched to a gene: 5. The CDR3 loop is CATSRAGLGDYEQYF. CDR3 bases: TGTGCCACCAGCAGAGCGGGACTAGGAGACTACGAGCAGTACTTC.

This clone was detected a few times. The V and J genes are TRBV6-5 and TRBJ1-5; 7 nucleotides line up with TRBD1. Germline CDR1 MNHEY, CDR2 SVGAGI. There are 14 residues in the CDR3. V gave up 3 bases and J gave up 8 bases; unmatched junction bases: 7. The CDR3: CASSYRQGIKPQHF. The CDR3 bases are TGTGCCAGCAGTTATCGACAGGGTATCAAGCCCCAGCATTTT.

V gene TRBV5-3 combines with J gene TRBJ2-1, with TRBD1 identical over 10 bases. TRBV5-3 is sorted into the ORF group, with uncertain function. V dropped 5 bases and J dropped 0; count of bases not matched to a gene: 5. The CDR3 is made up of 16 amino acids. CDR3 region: CARSPDRGLSYNEQFF. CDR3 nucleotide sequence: TGTGCCAGAAGTCCTGACAGGGGGCTCTCCTACAATGAGCAGTTCTTC.